This is a list of T cell receptor beta chains from one sample in a study of shared clonotypes between healthy human individuals. Profiled with immunoSEQ multiplex PCR; TCRdb holds only in-frame clones, not every one. The sample shows under 600,000 clones, roughly 97% of them seen only once. The sample was naive CD4+ T cells sorted from blood. These receptors originate from a woman in her twenties or thirties in good health. CDR3s include the opening cysteine and the closing phenylalanine or tryptophan. D genes are given only for firm matches. The size field is filled for only some rows; it gives once, few, many or a size class.

>TRBJ2-5|-|TRBV25-1|TRBD1
CATGQVEETQYF
TGTGCCACTGGACAGGTAGAAGAGACCCAGTACTTC
>TRBJ2-1|-|TRBV2|-
CASSPGERKFF
TGTGCCAGCAGTCCAGGGGAGCGAAAGTTCTTC
>TRBJ1-1|-|TRBV5-1|TRBD1
CASSQTGISAEAFF
TGCGCCAGCAGCCAGACAGGGATTTCGGCTGAAGCTTTCTTT
>TRBJ1-3|-|TRBV9|-
CASSVESGNTIYF
TGTGCCAGCAGCGTAGAGAGTGGAAACACCATATATTTT
>TRBJ2-5|-|TRBV15|-
CATSRSLTETQYF
TGTGCCACCAGCAGAAGCTTAACAGAGACCCAGTACTTC
>TRBJ2-1|once|TRBV2|TRBD2
CASSDSRLAGYNEQFF
TGTGCCAGCAGTGACAGCAGACTAGCGGGTTACAATGAGCAGTTCTTC
>TRBJ1-3|-|TRBV4-2|TRBD1
CASSQDRGHGNTIYF
TGTGCCAGCAGCCAAGACAGGGGGCATGGAAACACCATATATTTT
>TRBJ2-7|-|TRBV7-9|-
CASSLQGVAYEQYF
TGTGCCAGCAGCTTACAGGGAGTGGCGTACGAGCAGTACTTC
>TRBJ2-4|-|TRBV28|-
CASRDLPMTTGNIQYF
TGTGCCAGCAGGGATCTACCTATGACAACGGGAAACATTCAGTACTTC
>TRBJ2-7|-|TRBV28|-
CASSPVQGVGNYEQYF
TGTGCCAGCAGTCCAGTCCAGGGTGTTGGTAACTACGAGCAGTACTTC
>TRBJ2-7|-|TRBV20-1|-
CSGQGKDEQYF
TGCAGTGGGCAGGGAAAAGACGAGCAGTACTTC
>TRBJ2-7|-|TRBV28|TRBD2
CASYGLAAKPSYEQYF
TGTGCCAGCTACGGACTAGCGGCAAAACCCTCCTACGAGCAGTACTTC
>TRBJ2-3|-|TRBV7-9|-
CASSPSLDTQYF
TGTGCCAGCAGCCCCTCCTTAGATACGCAGTATTTT
>TRBJ2-7|-|TRBV6-5|TRBD2
CASRSPGLAGYEQYF
TGTGCCAGCAGATCTCCGGGACTAGCGGGGTACGAGCAGTACTTC
>TRBJ1-4|-|TRBV2|-
CASSGITTNEKLFF
TGTGCCAGCAGTGGGATCACAACTAATGAAAAACTGTTTTTT
>TRBJ2-7|-|TRBV5-1|TRBD1
CASTKDRGRFEQYF
TGCGCCAGCACAAAGGACAGGGGGCGATTTGAGCAGTACTTC
>TRBJ2-3|-|TRBV28|-
CASSSGQGTDTQYF
TGTGCCAGCAGTTCCGGTCAGGGGACAGATACGCAGTATTTT